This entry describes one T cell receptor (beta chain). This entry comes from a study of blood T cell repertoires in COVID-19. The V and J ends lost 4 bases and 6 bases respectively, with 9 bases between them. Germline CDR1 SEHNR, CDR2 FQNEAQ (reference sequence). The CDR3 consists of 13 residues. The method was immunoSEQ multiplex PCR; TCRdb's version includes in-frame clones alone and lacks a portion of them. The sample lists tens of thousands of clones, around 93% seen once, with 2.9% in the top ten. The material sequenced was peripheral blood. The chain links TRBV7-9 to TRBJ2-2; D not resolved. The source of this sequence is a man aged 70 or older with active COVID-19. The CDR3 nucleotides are TGTGCCAGCAGCTCATTAGCTCCCGGGGAGCTGTTTTTT. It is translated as CASSSLAPGELFF.